A single sample gave rise to the 25 T cell receptor beta chains below, sequenced in a study of cytomegalovirus exposure and HLA in healthy donors. It was with 60 Vbeta and 13 Jbeta primers that the PCR ran. The data were produced by immunoSEQ multiplex PCR, yet TCRdb's version contains in-frame clones alone and is incomplete. The data contain some 150,000 clones, 68% of them seen just once; the ten biggest clones take up around 4.7%. Material: PBMCs. The receptors were sampled from a man aged 60-69 years in good health and CMV-seronegative.

V usage is TRBV14 and J usage is TRBJ2-5; possibly TRBD2 for D (5 bases). This CDR3 is 14 amino acids long. Germline loops: CDR1 SGHDN, CDR2 FVKESK. V was clipped by 4 bases and J by 7 bases, with 16 bases between them. The CDR3 here is CASSRAPEGGTQYF. CDR3 DNA: TGTGCCAGCAGCCGAGCTCCCGAGGGTGGGACCCAGTACTTC.

V gene TRBV5-1 combines with J gene TRBJ2-1; a possible D gene is TRBD2 (6 bases). In germline, CDR1 is SGHRS, CDR2 YFSETQ. The V end was cut by 0 bases, the J end by 5 bases, with 9 bases between. CDR3 length: 14 residues. The CDR3, as DNA: TGCGCCAGCAGCTTGGATAGCGGAGACAATGAGCAGTTCTTC. Translating gives CASSLDSGDNEQFF.

The chain is built from TRBV28 and TRBJ2-5; weak D call: TRBD2 (6 bases). The V gene's germline CDR1 is MDHEN and CDR2 SYDVKM. V lost 2 bases and J lost 2, with 12 bases in between. This CDR3 spans 15 amino acids. The CDR3 DNA sequence: TGTGCCAGCAGTTTAGCGGGACTCGATCAAGAGACCCAGTACTTC. This translates into CASSLAGLDQETQYF.

The rearrangement joins TRBV15 to TRBJ2-3; 11 nucleotides align to TRBD1. Germline V gene data show CDR1 as LNHNV and CDR2 as YYDKDF (reference sequence). This CDR3 spans 16 amino acids. Germline trimming cut 2 bases from V and 4 bases from J; bases unmatched to any gene: 5. The CDR3 DNA follows: TGTGCCACCAGCAGAAGGTCGGGACAGGGGGCAGATACGCAGTATTTT. Translated: CATSRRSGQGADTQYF. Supplemented by reference TRBV15 and TRBJ2-3, the full variable domain reads DAMVIQNPRYQVTQFGKPVTLSCSQTLNHNVMYWYQQKSSQAPKLLFHYYDKDFNNEADTPDNFQSRRPNTSFCFLDIRSPGLGDTAMYLCATSRRSGQGADTQYFGPGTRLTVL.

The chain joins TRBV7-2 to TRBJ1-2, with D uncertain. CDR1 and CDR2 from the germline V gene are SGHTA and FQGNSA. The CDR3 runs to 13 residues. V lost 0 bases and J 7 bases, leaving 9 bases between the germline ends. The CDR3 DNA reads as TGTGCCAGCAGCTTAGCCGGCGGGGTTGGCTACACCTTC. Translated, it gives CASSLAGGVGYTF.

The genes are TRBV12-5 and TRBJ2-3; weak D call: TRBD1 (5 bases). This CDR3 spans 16 amino acids. V lost 0 bases and J lost 4, with 14 bases in between. Germline CDR1 LGHNT, CDR2 FRNRAP. The CDR3 DNA sequence: TGTGCTAGTGGTTTGGTACTAAAAGGGGTAGCAGATACGCAGTATTTT. This encodes CASGLVLKGVADTQYF.

This clone appeared a few times. The chain employs TRBV6-1 and TRBJ1-2, with no clear D. With 3 bases removed from V and 8 bases from J, the gap between germline ends came to 13 bases. The CDR3 is made up of 13 amino acids. Per germline, CDR1 MNHNS and CDR2 SASEGT. The CDR3 spells CASSDSTPRGYTF. CDR3 nucleotide sequence: TGTGCCAGCAGTGATTCAACGCCCAGGGGCTACACCTTC.

The J gene is TRBJ2-5, the V gene TRBV6-5, with TRBD1 identical over 8 bases. Per the germline V gene, CDR1 is MNHEY and CDR2 is SVGAGI. There are 14 residues in the CDR3. The trim removed 2 bases at V and 4 bases at J, leaving 3 bases unmatched. The CDR3 DNA reads as TGTGCCAGCAGTTACGGGACAGGCCCAGAGACCCAGTACTTC. Translated, it gives CASSYGTGPETQYF.

This clone was picked up a small number of times. The chain uses TRBV5-5 and TRBJ1-1; the match to TRBD1 covers 7 bases. Per germline, CDR1 SGHKS and CDR2 YYEKEE (reference sequence). The CDR3 runs 15 residues. The J segment lost 5 bases and the V segment lost 4 bases, leaving 11 bases of the junction unmatched. CDR3 protein: CASSPDRAMRTEAFF. The CDR3 DNA reads TGTGCCAGCAGCCCCGACAGGGCTATGAGGACTGAAGCTTTCTTT.

The genes are TRBV28 and TRBJ2-5, with D possibly TRBD2 on 7 matching bases. Trimming removed 3 bases at V and 11 bases at J, with 19 bases between. The CDR3 extends over 14 amino acids. Per germline, CDR1 MDHEN and CDR2 SYDVKM. In nucleotides, the CDR3 is TGTGCCAGCAGTTTTCCCCGGGGGGCCCTCCGGCAGTACTTC. Residues: CASSFPRGALRQYF.

This chain uses TRBV28 with TRBJ2-3; TRBD1 might be the D (7 bases). This CDR3 is 19 amino acids long. V gave up 5 bases and J gave up 2 bases, with 26 bases separating them. Germline-derived CDR1 and CDR2 are MDHEN and SYDVKM. The CDR3 nucleotides read TGTGCCAGCAGTCTAGGGAGGATTTGGGGACAGTCATCCACAGATACGCAGTATTTT. It specifies CASSLGRIWGQSSTDTQYF.

This clone was counted only a few times. The chain joins TRBV5-4 to TRBJ2-1; D perhaps matches TRBD2 (5 bases). The V end was cut by 4 bases, the J end by 4 bases, with 9 bases between. The CDR3 runs to 13 residues. Per germline, CDR1 SGHNT and CDR2 YYREEE (reference sequence). CDR3 sequence reads: CASSALVYNEQFF. The CDR3 nucleotides are TGTGCCAGCAGCGCACTAGTTTACAATGAGCAGTTCTTC. The entire variable domain, with the rest obtained from reference TRBV5-4 and TRBJ2-1, is as follows: ETGVTQSPTHLIKTRGQQVTLRCSSQSGHNTVSWYQQALGQGPQFIFQYYREEENGRGNFPPRFSGLQFPNYSSELNVNALELDDSALYLCASSALVYNEQFFGPGTRLTVL.

This chain uses TRBV28 with TRBJ2-7; the match to TRBD1 covers 8 bases. CDR3 length equals 14 residues. The germline gives CDR1 MDHEN, CDR2 SYDVKM. The V segment lost 5 bases and the J segment 1 base; nucleotides outside the gene matches: 4. The CDR3 DNA sequence: TGTGCCAGCAGTGACGACAGGGGTTCCTACGAGCAGTACTTC. Translation gives CASSDDRGSYEQYF. Together with reference TRBV28 and TRBJ2-7, the CDR3 gives the full variable domain: DVKVTQSSRYLVKRTGEKVFLECVQDMDHENMFWYRQDPGLGLRLIYFSYDVKMKEKGDIPEGYSVSREKKERFSLILESASTNQTSMYLCASSDDRGSYEQYFGPGTRLTVT.

The chain couples TRBV5-8 to TRBJ1-3, with D tentatively TRBD1 (6 bases). The CDR3 loop spans 19 amino acids. The V gene lost 1 base and the J gene lost 0 bases, with 20 bases spanning the gap. Germline CDR1 and CDR2: SGHTS and YDEGEE. The chain's CDR3 is CASSLWPLPTGPSGNTIYF. CDR3 sequence (DNA): TGTGCCAGCAGCTTGTGGCCCCTACCTACAGGGCCCTCTGGAAACACCATATATTTT.

This clone was seen more than once but under ten times. The chain carries TRBV6-6 and TRBJ1-1; D gene ambiguous. The V end was cut by 2 bases, the J end by 6 bases, with 13 bases between. CDR3 size: 14 residues. Germline assignment: CDR1 MNHNY and CDR2 SVGAGI (reference sequence). In DNA, the CDR3 is TGTGCCAGCAGTTACGACCGGGGTAACGCTGAAGCTTTCTTT. It yields the protein CASSYDRGNAEAFF.

This chain joins TRBV5-1 and TRBJ2-2; no firm D call. Trimming cost V 4 bases and J 9 bases, with 19 bases left between them. This CDR3 contains 15 residues. Germline CDR1 reads SGHRS; CDR2 reads YFSETQ. This chain's CDR3 is CASSPDPGLGRELFF. The CDR3 region has the DNA TGCGCCAGCAGCCCCGATCCGGGTCTAGGCCGGGAGCTGTTTTTT.

V is TRBV7-8 and J is TRBJ1-6; 11 bases match TRBD1. Germline CDR1 and CDR2: SGHVS and FQNEAQ. CDR3 size: 14 residues. Germline trimming cut 5 bases from V and 7 bases from J; bases unmatched to any gene: 1. CDR3 in DNA: TGTGCCAGCAGCCGGACAGGGGGCAATTCACCCCTCCACTTT. Translating gives CASSRTGGNSPLHF.

The chain recombines TRBV5-6 with TRBJ1-1; TRBD1 might be the D (6 bases). The V gene's germline CDR1 is SGHDT and CDR2 YYEEEE. This CDR3 is built from 15 residues. With 4 bases removed from V and 5 bases from J, the gap between germline ends came to 18 bases. CDR3 loop: CASSPAGGAGTEAFF. CDR3 DNA sequence: TGTGCCAGCAGCCCTGCTGGGGGGGCTGGTACTGAAGCTTTCTTT.

The chain combines TRBV27 with TRBJ1-6; no definite D call. Germline loops: CDR1 MNHEY, CDR2 SMNVEV (reference sequence). The CDR3 loop spans 17 amino acids. V gave up 7 bases and J gave up 0 bases, with 16 bases separating them. Here the CDR3 reads CASTMRVGSSYNSPLHF. In nucleotides, the CDR3 is TGTGCCAGCACCATGAGGGTGGGGAGCTCCTATAATTCACCCCTCCACTTT.

This chain joins TRBV27 and TRBJ2-5, with D possibly matching TRBD2 (6 bases). With 8 bases removed from V and 2 bases from J, the gap between germline ends came to 9 bases. Germline assignment: CDR1 MNHEY and CDR2 SMNVEV (reference sequence). CDR3 size: 12 residues. DNA of the CDR3: TGTGCCAGCTGGGACTTTCAAGAGACCCAGTACTTC. This encodes CASWDFQETQYF.

This clone has just a few counts. This chain connects TRBV7-8 to TRBJ1-3; D is undetermined. This CDR3 comprises 13 residues. V was shortened by 2 bases and J by 4 bases, with 6 bases between the two germline ends. Germline assignment: CDR1 SGHVS and CDR2 FQNEAQ. The CDR3 here is CASSLPSGNTIYF. CDR3 nucleotide sequence: TGTGCCAGCAGCTTACCCTCCGGAAACACCATATATTTT. Using reference TRBV7-8 and TRBJ1-3 for the parts outside the CDR3, the full variable domain is GAGVSQSPRYKVAKRGQDVALRCDPISGHVSLFWYQQALGQGPEFLTYFQNEAQLDKSGLPSDRFFAERPEGSVSTLKIQRTQQEDSAVYLCASSLPSGNTIYFGEGSWLTVV.

This clone turned up a few times. V usage is TRBV4-2 and J usage is TRBJ2-3; 7 bases agree with TRBD1. J gave up 1 base and V 3 bases, and 16 bases lay outside the gene matches. The germline CDR1 and CDR2 sequences are LGHNA and YNFKEQ. This CDR3 is 19 amino acids long. The CDR3 bases are TGTGCCAGCAGCCATCCCAAACAGGGGAGCGAGAGGGGCACAGATACGCAGTATTTT. It specifies CASSHPKQGSERGTDTQYF.

This clone occurred a few times. CDR3 protein: CAWSRRADAEAFF. CDR3 nucleotide sequence: TGTGCCTGGAGTCGCAGGGCGGACGCTGAAGCTTTCTTT. This rearrangement joins TRBV30 to TRBJ1-1; tentative D call: TRBD1 (5 bases). This CDR3 comprises 13 residues. Trimming cost V 2 bases and J 6 bases, with 13 bases left between them. Per the germline V gene, CDR1 is GTSNPN and CDR2 is SVGIG (reference sequence).

The chain has TRBV30 and TRBJ1-2, with TRBD1 as a possible D gene (5 bases). V was clipped by 5 bases and J by 4 bases, with 17 bases between them. The CDR3 totals 14 residues. CDR1 is GTSNPN and CDR2 is SVGIG in the germline V gene (reference sequence). CDR3 DNA: TGTGCCTGGGGGAACCAGGGATTTAGCTATGGCTACACCTTC. This encodes CAWGNQGFSYGYTF. Drawing the rest from reference TRBV30 and TRBJ1-2, the complete variable domain is SQTIHQWPATLVQPVGSPLSLECTVEGTSNPNLYWYRQAAGRGLQLLFYSVGIGQISSEVPQNLSASRPQDRQFILSSKKLLLSDSGFYLCAWGNQGFSYGYTFGSGTRLTVV.

This clone was picked up a small number of times. The J gene is TRBJ2-1, the V gene TRBV4-1; 9 bases agree with TRBD2. The CDR3 length is 16 residues. V gave up 3 bases and J gave up 3 bases; unmatched junction bases: 6. The germline gives CDR1 MGHRA, CDR2 YSYEKL. The CDR3 here is CASSQERAGGYNEQFF. CDR3 DNA sequence: TGCGCCAGCAGCCAGGAACGAGCGGGAGGCTACAATGAGCAGTTCTTC.